These 26 T cell receptor beta chains originate from one sample sequenced in a study of T cells after yellow fever vaccination. TCRdb passed the 5' RACE reads through MiXCR, listing each CDR3 protein once. This sample has over 300,000 distinct CDR3 sequences, with about 4% found just once. The sequenced sample was PBMCs, obtained 5 days after the yellow fever booster vaccination. These receptors all come from a man aged 18 to 30 who received the YFV17D yellow fever vaccine.

This clonotype was observed a handful of times. The chain joins TRBV24-1 to TRBJ2-2; no clear D. With 3 bases removed from V and 2 bases from J, the gap between germline ends came to 9 bases. Germline V gene data show CDR1 as KGHDR and CDR2 as SFDVKD. The CDR3 has 15 residues. CDR3 DNA sequence: TGTGCCACCAGTGATACGGACGGTAACACCGGGGAGCTGTTTTTT. This encodes CATSDTDGNTGELFF.

At least ten counts were recorded for this clonotype. In DNA, the CDR3 is TGCGCCAGCAGTTCCCCGCTAGCGGGGGCCAATGAGCAGTTCTTC. This translates into CASSSPLAGANEQFF. V usage is TRBV5-1 and J usage is TRBJ2-1; 10 positions match TRBD2. Germline CDR1 SGHRS, CDR2 YFSETQ. The CDR3 runs 15 residues. V trimming: 5 bases; J trimming: 6 bases; junction bases outside the gene matches: 8.

Here the CDR3 DNA reads TGTGCCAGCAGCTTAGAACAGGGGGCGACCTACGAGCAGTACTTC. It translates to CASSLEQGATYEQYF. This chain links TRBV7-8 with TRBJ2-7; 9 nucleotides agree with TRBD1. This CDR3 contains 15 residues. In germline, CDR1 is SGHVS, CDR2 FQNEAQ. Trimming cost V 1 base and J 2 bases; bases outside gene matches: 3. The full variable domain, in which reference TRBV7-8 and TRBJ2-7 provide the parts outside the CDR3, is GAGVSQSPRYKVAKRGQDVALRCDPISGHVSLFWYQQALGQGPEFLTYFQNEAQLDKSGLPSDRFFAERPEGSVSTLKIQRTQQEDSAVYLCASSLEQGATYEQYFGPGTRLTVT.

The chain employs TRBV29-1 and TRBJ1-5, with unresolved D. Germline V gene sequence: CDR1 SQVTM, CDR2 ANQGSEA. This CDR3 is 13 amino acids long. The V end lost 5 bases, the J end lost 0 bases, and 8 bases lay between the germline ends. This chain's CDR3 is CSVLLSSNQPQHF. The DNA of the CDR3 is TGCAGCGTTCTGTTGTCTAGCAATCAGCCCCAGCATTTT.

This clonotype was seen ten or more times. V gene TRBV12-3 or TRBV12-4 combines with J gene TRBJ1-6, with D tentatively TRBD1 (5 bases). The CDR3 runs to 14 residues. The V end lost 4 bases, the J end lost 7 bases, and 11 bases lay between the germline ends. The CDR3, as DNA: TGTGCCAGCAGTTGGGGTGGGGGAAATTCACCCCTCCACTTT. This codes for CASSWGGGNSPLHF.

This clonotype occurred a few times. The chain employs TRBV7-9 and TRBJ2-2, with TRBD2 matching 8 bases. Trimming removed 5 bases from V and 6 bases from J; junction bases left unmatched: 5. Per the germline V gene, CDR1 is SEHNR and CDR2 is FQNEAQ (reference sequence). The CDR3 runs 14 residues. The CDR3 DNA reads as TGTGCCAGCAGCCGAGCGGGAGCAGCCGGGGAGCTGTTTTTT. Translation gives CASSRAGAAGELFF.

As for this clonotype: A much larger clone sits a single nucleotide away, making a read error possible. The V gene is TRBV7-3, the J gene TRBJ1-1; tentative D call: TRBD1 (5 bases). V lost 3 bases, J lost 1 base, and 6 bases lay in between. Germline V gives CDR1 SGHTA, CDR2 FQGTGA. The CDR3 spans 13 residues. CDR3 amino acids: CASSFGTNTEAFF. The CDR3 DNA reads as TGTGCCAGCAGCTTCGGGACGAACACTGAAGCTTTCTTT. Full variable domain (remainder filled in from reference TRBV7-3 and TRBJ1-1): GAGVSQTPSNKVTEKGKYVELRCDPISGHTALYWYRQSLGQGPEFLIYFQGTGAADDSGLPNDRFFAVRPEGSVSTLKIQRTERGDSAVYLCASSFGTNTEAFFGQGTRLTVV.

The chain joins TRBV20-1 to TRBJ2-1, with 10 positions matching TRBD2. CDR1 and CDR2 from the germline V gene are DFQATT and SNEGSKA (reference sequence). This CDR3 contains 12 residues. CDR3 nucleotides: TGCCTTATAGCGGGGGGCATGTATGAGCAGTTCTTC. As protein: CLIAGGMYEQFF.

This clonotype was counted between two and nine times. The V gene is TRBV2, the J gene TRBJ1-5; the D gene is possibly TRBD1 (5 bases). The germline gives CDR1 SNHLY, CDR2 FYNNEI. This CDR3 spans 15 amino acids. The V and J ends lost 4 bases and 4 bases respectively, with 14 bases between them. The CDR3 protein is CASSGKGSGNQPQHF. The CDR3 DNA follows: TGTGCCAGCAGTGGTAAGGGGTCAGGGAATCAGCCCCAGCATTTT.

The rearrangement joins TRBV20-1 to TRBJ2-5; TRBD1 is a possible D gene (6 bases). Per the germline V gene, CDR1 is DFQATT and CDR2 is SNEGSKA (reference sequence). V gave up 4 bases and J gave up 1 base, with 19 bases separating them. This CDR3 has 16 residues. CDR3 coding DNA: TGCAGTGCTACAACCCTCGGGACACCCTCCCAAGAGACCCAGTACTTC. Its translation: CSATTLGTPSQETQYF.

V usage is TRBV4-3 and J usage is TRBJ2-5; 9 bases match TRBD2. The CDR3 covers 17 residues. Germline assignment: CDR1 LGHNA and CDR2 YSLEER. Trimming removed 4 bases from V and 5 bases from J; junction bases left unmatched: 14. The CDR3 nucleotides read TGCGCCAGCAGCCGCCTCGTGCGGGGGGGCGGACGGGAGACCCAGTACTTC. This translates into CASSRLVRGGGRETQYF.

The chain recombines TRBV6-2 or TRBV6-3 with TRBJ2-1, with TRBD2 matching over 8 bases. Per the germline V gene, CDR1 is MNHEY and CDR2 is SVGEGT. Trimming cost V 6 bases and J 5 bases; bases outside gene matches: 12. The CDR3 spans 16 residues. CDR3 residues: CASSPLRGGNHNEQFF. For the CDR3, the DNA is TGTGCCAGCAGCCCCCTTCGCGGGGGGAACCACAATGAGCAGTTCTTC.

This clonotype has just a few counts. The chain employs TRBV25-1 and TRBJ2-5; the D is unclear. The germline V gene encodes CDR1 MGHDK and CDR2 SYGVNS. The CDR3 covers 15 residues. V was cut by 2 bases and J by 5 bases, with 15 bases left in between. This CDR3 is CASSEPGARPETQYF. Written as DNA, the CDR3 is TGTGCCAGCAGTGAACCAGGAGCTCGCCCTGAGACCCAGTACTTC.

Ten or more counts support this clonotype. The chain combines TRBV20-1 with TRBJ2-3; D may match TRBD1 or TRBD2 (5 bases each). The germline CDR1 and CDR2 sequences are DFQATT and SNEGSKA (reference sequence). V was shortened by 6 bases and J by 2 bases, with 12 bases between the two germline ends. The CDR3 has 13 residues. CDR3 sequence reads: CSASGPNTDTQYF. In DNA, the CDR3 is TGCAGTGCGTCGGGACCCAACACAGATACGCAGTATTTT.

The chain carries TRBV28 and TRBJ1-3; D is unclear. Trimming left V 2 bases short and J 0 bases short, with 8 bases between. Germline CDR1 reads MDHEN; CDR2 reads SYDVKM. The CDR3 is made up of 15 amino acids. The CDR3 DNA reads as TGTGCCAGCAGTTTAAGCCAGGCCTCTGGAAACACCATATATTTT. Translated, it gives CASSLSQASGNTIYF.

This clonotype came up many times. The chain carries TRBV6-2 or TRBV6-3 and TRBJ1-5; the D is unclear. The CDR3 contains 13 residues. In germline, CDR1 is MNHEY, CDR2 SVGEGT. The germline V and J ends were trimmed by 2 bases and 4 bases, with 6 bases remaining between them. The CDR3 DNA is TGTGCCAGCAGTTACCTTTGGAATCAGCCCCAGCATTTT. It is translated as CASSYLWNQPQHF.

The J gene is TRBJ1-5, the V gene TRBV6-2 or TRBV6-3; D is unresolved. Germline V lookup: CDR1 MNHEY, CDR2 SVGEGT. Trimming took 2 bases from V and 6 from J, leaving 11 bases between them. The CDR3 consists of 14 residues. DNA of the CDR3: TGTGCCAGCAGTTACACCCGTTCCGTTCAGCCCCAGCATTTT. As protein: CASSYTRSVQPQHF.

This clonotype appeared many times. The chain recombines TRBV11-2 with TRBJ2-4; 12 positions match TRBD1. CDR3 length: 20 residues. Trimming cost V 2 bases and J 0 bases; bases outside gene matches: 11. The V gene's germline CDR1 is SGHAT and CDR2 FQNNGV. Here the CDR3 reads CASSLNRDRGPRIAKNIQYF. CDR3 coding DNA: TGTGCCAGCAGCTTAAACCGGGACAGGGGGCCCCGAATAGCCAAAAACATTCAGTACTTC. The variable domain in full, completed from reference TRBV11-2 and TRBJ2-4, reads EAGVAQSPRYKIIEKRQSVAFWCNPISGHATLYWYQQILGQGPKLLIQFQNNGVVDDSQLPKDRFSAERLKGVDSTLKIQPAKLEDSAVYLCASSLNRDRGPRIAKNIQYFGAGTRLSVL.

CDR3 in amino acids: CASSQFDNRGNEQYV. CDR3 nucleotides: TGTGCCAGCTCACAATTTGACAACAGGGGTAACGAGCAGTACGTC. The rearrangement uses TRBV18 and TRBJ2-7, with 7 bases identical to TRBD1. Trimming at V came to 4 bases and at J to 5 bases, leaving 11 bases not matched to a gene. Germline CDR1 is KGHSH and CDR2 is LQKENI. The CDR3 is made up of 15 amino acids.

V is TRBV10-2 and J is TRBJ2-3, with 7 bases matching TRBD2. CDR1 is WSHSY and CDR2 is SAAADI in the germline V gene. After removal of 7 bases from V and 0 bases from J, the junction contained 4 bases not matched to a gene. The CDR3 covers 14 residues. CDR3 sequence reads: CASKERGSTDTQYF. The DNA of the CDR3 is TGCGCCAGCAAGGAGCGGGGCAGCACAGATACGCAGTATTTT.

This clonotype was observed at least ten times. V gene TRBV20-1 combines with J gene TRBJ1-2; D unresolved. This CDR3 comprises 13 residues. V was shortened by 3 bases and J by 0 bases, with 8 bases between the two germline ends. CDR1 is DFQATT, CDR2 SNEGSKA, per germline (reference sequence). CDR3 sequence: CSASTTANYGYTF. The DNA for the CDR3 is TGCAGTGCTAGTACTACAGCTAACTATGGCTACACCTTC.

Written as DNA, the CDR3 is TGCGCCAGCAGCCAAGGACAGGGGACTAACTATGGCTACACCTTC. This encodes CASSQGQGTNYGYTF. The gene calls are TRBV4-1 and TRBJ1-2, with 8 bases matching TRBD1. CDR1 and CDR2 from the germline V gene are MGHRA and YSYEKL. The CDR3 loop spans 15 amino acids. Trimming removed 1 base from V and 0 bases from J; junction bases left unmatched: 1.

This clonotype was seen only a few times. V is TRBV20-1 and J is TRBJ2-3; 7 nucleotides align to TRBD2. The length of the CDR3 is 16 residues. The junction had 14 bases not matched to a gene; V was cut back by 6 bases and J by 2 bases. In germline, CDR1 is DFQATT, CDR2 SNEGSKA (reference sequence). The CDR3 here is CSAHSVERGITDTQYF. For the CDR3, the DNA is TGCAGTGCCCACTCAGTCGAGCGGGGAATCACAGATACGCAGTATTTT.

V and J are TRBV28 and TRBJ2-2, with D uncertain. V was trimmed by 5 bases and J by 7 bases, leaving 5 bases between them. The CDR3 has 11 amino acids. The V gene's germline CDR1 is MDHEN and CDR2 SYDVKM. CDR3 protein: CASSRNGELFF. The CDR3, as DNA: TGTGCCAGCAGTCGGAACGGGGAGCTGTTTTTT.

This clonotype showed up many times. The chain has TRBV5-1 and TRBJ2-3, with D hard to call. Germline assignment: CDR1 SGHRS and CDR2 YFSETQ. V was clipped by 4 bases and J by 0 bases, with 15 bases between them. This CDR3 spans 16 amino acids. The CDR3 reads CASSPLLLLSTDTQYF. CDR3 DNA sequence: TGCGCCAGCAGCCCTCTACTACTCCTCAGCACAGATACGCAGTATTTT.

The chain joins TRBV6-5 to TRBJ2-3; 8 bases match TRBD2. The CDR3 sequence is 16 residues long. The V segment lost 7 bases and the J segment 2 bases; nucleotides outside the gene matches: 11. Looked up from germline, CDR1 is MNHEY and CDR2 is SVGAGI. CDR3 coding DNA: TGTGCCAGCACCAAGAAGGGACTAGGGTTCACAGATACGCAGTATTTT. Translated, it gives CASTKKGLGFTDTQYF.